The entry that follows covers one T cell receptor beta chain sequence. The antigen it recognizes is unknown. No base quality information exists; no much larger clone differs at one position. The cohort consisted of 666 healthy bone marrow donors. All cohort members were sampled while nominally healthy, although unrecorded immune exposures were likely present. The donor was CMV seropositive and belonged to the group of 250 to 350 seropositive cohort members. A peripheral blood sample was provided by each donor, and peripheral blood mononuclear cells were used for TCR beta sequencing. Genomic DNA extraction from the blood cell samples was performed with the Qiagen DNeasy Blood Extraction Kit. This specimen comes from a study of cytomegalovirus exposure and HLA in healthy donors (dated by TCRdb to 2015 to 2018). For the study in its entirety: An earlier analysis of roughly 570 of the donors reported 276 Gb of sequence data and about 120 million unique TCR beta sequences obtained from about 170 million T cells. Around 320 gigabases of sequencing data and approximately 85 million unique TCR sequences were included in an early release covering about 620 HLA-typed donors. Of the 300 to 400 genotyped donors, approximately 83% fell in the genetic ancestry cluster associated with self-reported Caucasian donors. The study aimed to test whether signatures of past pathogen exposure could be identified by cataloging public T cell receptors. The study profiled the T cell repertoires of approximately 700 subjects by immunosequencing and related them to cytomegalovirus serostatus. In addition to the first cohort of 650 to 800 subjects, a separate validation cohort of over 90 different subjects was used. High-throughput TCR immunosequencing, statistical association of individual TCRs with disease status, and machine learning were combined to predict cytomegalovirus infection status. A later analysis re-analyzed previously published TCR beta repertoires from approximately 670 donors and added high-resolution HLA genotyping to study TCR occurrence patterns. In the later analysis, no new phenotypic data were used to find candidate immune exposures; instead, reliance was placed on TCR beta sequences and their occurrence across donors. To decide whether each TCR beta V gene segment behaved as functional or pseudogenic, an earlier analysis of fewer than 750 of the donors relied on high-throughput TCR beta sequencing. Donor age, sex, ethnicity and CMV serostatus were compiled alongside the repertoire data. Genome-wide SNP genotypes for about 55% of the 666 donors were used in a later genetic analysis, which treated that subset as a discovery cohort. All discovery cohort repertoires had been generated on a single sequencing platform. Class I and class II HLA loci were covered by the typing at four-digit resolution. The number of donors typed differed by locus, with 629-630 for A, B, C, DRB1 and DQB1, around 520 for DQA1, 600 to 610 for DPA1, and around 460 for DPB1. Several DR-DQ haplotypes were treated as single units for association and clustering because of strong linkage in the cohort. Across roughly 420 genotyped donors of the cohort, an average of 235,054 unique TCR beta nucleotide sequences per donor were sequenced, and roughly 20% of those sequences were non-productive.

The CDR3 numbers 15 residues from cysteine through phenylalanine. The sequence is cut down to CDR3 DNA, 45 bases in frame from base 1. Clipping removes 6 bases from V and 2 bases from J, with 8 as the unmatched junction base count. CDR1 and CDR2 (KGHSH, LQKENI) derive from the germline V gene. The library relied on the immunoSEQ multiplex PCR assay. For the multiplex PCR, a mixture combining 60 forward primers for TCR Vbeta segments and 13 reverse primers for TCR Jbeta segments was used. The CDR3 region of rearranged TCR beta genes was amplified from genomic DNA with a multiplex PCR assay. The Illumina HiSeq System was used to sequence the amplified TCR beta libraries as 87-base-pair reads. The paper's processing steps were these. Across the 500 to 700 repertoires, a later analysis counted 80 million or so unique TCR beta chains, roughly 11 million of which were shared by at least two donors. A nearest-neighbor algorithm error-corrected the raw reads and collapsed the reads into unique sequences, merging closely related sequences to remove PCR and sequencing errors. Alignment of CDR3 sequences to IMGT reference sequences was used to assign V, D and J gene segments. For a sequence to be retained, a match of at least six nucleotides to both a V gene segment and a J gene segment was required. A rearrangement counted as productive if the CDR3 had no stop codons and remained in frame with V and J, and every other rearrangement counted as non-productive. CDR3 was defined by IMGT convention, running from the second conserved V-encoded cysteine to the conserved J-encoded phenylalanine. The earlier analysis of about 500 of the donors excluded sequences that lacked an unambiguous match to a single V gene segment. An earlier analysis of 500 to 700 of the donors classified V segments as functional when productive rearrangements were above 56.7% and as segregating when the standard deviation between donors was above 5%. A statistical classification framework was developed to diagnose cytomegalovirus status using the catalog of TCR beta chain sequences. A later analysis assigned V and J genes by comparing TCR nucleotide sequences with IMGT/GENE-DB human TR gene sequences. The TCRdist pipeline was used in a later analysis to assign CDR3 sequences and most-parsimonious VDJ recombination scenarios. In a later analysis, each TCR beta chain was defined by its CDR3 amino acid sequence together with its V-gene family, and reads without a unique V-gene family were excluded. In a later analysis, approximately 640 highly shared, low-generation-probability nucleotide sequences were removed to address suspected cross-contamination and a sequencing artifact. A later analysis calculated a clonal expansion index for each public chain from normalized within-repertoire ranks of inferred template counts. A later analysis computed generation probabilities with a VDJ recombination model fitted to out-of-frame rearrangements, and checked the results against IGoR. A later analysis scored TCR-TCR, TCR-HLA and TCR-CMV co-occurrence with hypergeometric tests, applying a repertoire-size bias correction to TCR pairs. A later analysis estimated false discovery rates by permuting HLA or CMV assignments 20 times. In a later analysis, co-occurring TCRs were grouped with DBSCAN, and TCRdist sequence similarity was added when clustering was performed within HLA-allele-positive subsets. Repertoires with fewer than 30,000 or more than 120,000 public chains were left out of co-occurrence clustering, as were roughly five repertoires with anomalous nucleotide sharing. The table comes from immuneACCESS by way of TCRdb, which keeps in-frame sequences with V and J called. Part of the clones is missing from these tables; in studies checked, under half for an unresolved V gene and the rest for unknown reasons. V, J and clone size are taken as reported in that table, and D and trimming were inferred from the DNA itself. Here the sample has over 65,000 clones; roughly 80% occur a single time. Almost 7.5% of the sample rests with the top ten.

The study at large found these results: In vitro tests confirmed that a few of the cytomegalovirus-associated TCR beta chains recognize cytomegalovirus antigens. While some public TCRs were present in many individuals, most TCR sequences turned up only very rarely across donors. Immune exposure information for the cohort was limited to CMV serostatus. Because counts were too low, more than 15 rarely observed V segments, including chromosome 9 orphons, were excluded from the earlier analysis of several hundred of the donors. A total of 150 to 200 TCR beta chains were listed by the study as associated with cytomegalovirus. Because the 87-base-pair reads could not distinguish some IMGT-functional V segments, including TRBV6-2 and TRBV6-3, those segments were excluded. In a later genetic analysis, fewer N-insertions in productive TCRs were reported among donors in an Asian-associated ancestry cluster than the 666-donor mean. An earlier analysis of approximately 570 of the donors showed that most TCR beta V segments appeared in productive rearrangements either about 87% or about 30% of the time, which broadly matched IMGT annotations. The classifier was reported to diagnose cytomegalovirus status with high specificity and sensitivity in both the original cohort and the validation cohort. Presence/absence analyses assumed roughly uniform sequencing depth across donors, an assumption that may not hold. A later genetic analysis associated a missense DCLRE1C variant with V-gene and J-gene trimming of TCR beta chains, and an independent cohort replicated the association. A cluster of highly shared sequence variants was judged likely to represent a technical artifact of the sequencing pipeline. Several of the top co-occurrence clusters appeared to be linked to parvovirus B19, influenza, CMV and Epstein-Barr virus, according to a later analysis. Most CMV-associated TCR beta chains appeared to be HLA-restricted in a later analysis, and the HLA associations seemed to be driven largely by CMV exposure. A further reported finding was that TCR beta sequences accurately predicted the HLA-A and HLA-B alleles for most subjects in the first cohort. The cohort was sequenced for TCR beta chains only, and without alpha or paired-chain data the features that could be detected were limited. HLA typing was unavailable for some donors at each locus, so association tests used only the typed subset. Assigning TCR associations to individual alleles was difficult when HLA alleles, especially DR and DQ, strongly co-occurred. Compared with equally common non-associated chains, HLA-associated TCR beta chains in a later analysis were more clonally expanded and had lower generation probabilities. A later analysis found that TCR association rates varied across HLA loci, with DRB1 alleles showing the most associated TCRs and HLA-C alleles the fewest. Linkage disequilibrium might explain the correlated functional status among segregating V segments, but an unknown experimental factor could not be excluded. According to the authors, the approach could potentially be generalized to other disease states and immunological phenotypes. Specific HLA alleles were associated with over 15,000 TCR beta sequences at a false discovery rate of 0.05 in a later analysis.

Specimen: PBMCs. Recombination joined TRBV18 with TRBJ1-2; 8 nucleotides in the junction match TRBD1. The receptor was isolated from a woman in her twenties or thirties in good health and CMV-seropositive. The CDR3 in this case is CASSPGTGGNYGYTF. The nucleotide sequence reads TGTGCCAGCTCTCCCGGGACAGGTGGCAACTATGGCTACACCTTC.